Following are 27 T cell receptor beta chains from one sample sequenced in a study of blood T cell repertoires in COVID-19 (dated by TCRdb to about 2020). The library was generated by the immunoSEQ multiplex PCR assay. Not all clones reach the TCRdb copy of this immuneACCESS table, which keeps in-frame sequences only. Checked studies attribute under half of the gap to unresolved V genes and leave the rest unexplained. The sample contains 190,000 or so clones, under 80% of them found a single time. Roughly 14% of the sample lies in the top ten. Sample: peripheral blood. The receptors shown here come from a man aged 50 to 60 who had recovered from COVID-19.

The J gene is TRBJ1-5, the V gene TRBV7-2; D is ambiguous. Germline-derived CDR1 and CDR2 are SGHTA and FQGNSA. V dropped 3 bases and J dropped 7 bases, with 7 bases sitting between them. The CDR3 has 12 amino acids. The CDR3 region is CASSFYSQPQHF. The CDR3 bases are TGTGCCAGCAGCTTCTATTCCCAGCCCCAGCATTTT. Full variable domain (outside the CDR3, taken from reference TRBV7-2 and TRBJ1-5): GAGVSQSPSNKVTEKGKDVELRCDPISGHTALYWYRQSLGQGLEFLIYFQGNSAPDKSGLPSDRFSAERTGGSVSTLTIQRTQQEDSAVYLCASSFYSQPQHFGDGTRLSIL.

This chain links TRBV6-2 or TRBV6-3 with TRBJ1-6; the D gene is possibly TRBD1 (5 bases). Trimming cost V 2 bases and J 7 bases, with 6 bases left between them. The CDR3 spans 13 residues. CDR1 and CDR2 from the germline V gene are MNHEY and SVGEGT. The CDR3 is CASSYRGNSPLHF. The CDR3 DNA follows: TGTGCCAGCAGTTACAGGGGAAATTCACCCCTCCACTTT.

The sample holds a few counts of this clone. CDR3 sequence (DNA): TGCGCCAGCAGCTTGATTAGCGGGACCGGGGAGCTGTTTTTT. Its protein product is CASSLISGTGELFF. V is TRBV5-1 and J is TRBJ2-2, with 7 bases aligning to TRBD2. J lost 5 bases, V lost 1 base, and 2 bases had no gene match. CDR1 and CDR2 from the germline V gene are SGHRS and YFSETQ. The CDR3 runs to 14 residues.

This chain joins TRBV2 and TRBJ1-6, with TRBD1 matching 9 bases. V lost 2 bases to trimming and J lost 10 bases; unmatched junction nucleotides: 3. Germline V gene sequence: CDR1 SNHLY, CDR2 FYNNEI. The CDR3 loop spans 14 amino acids. The CDR3 coding sequence is TGTGCCAGCAGTGAATGGACAGGGGAATCACCCCTCCACTTT. This encodes CASSEWTGESPLHF.

J is TRBJ2-5 and V is TRBV30; D may be TRBD2 (5 bases). The CDR3 extends over 13 amino acids. V dropped 2 bases and J dropped 3 bases, with 10 bases sitting between them. Germline V gene sequence: CDR1 GTSNPN, CDR2 SVGIG (reference sequence). The CDR3: CAWSLPGEETQYF. Written as DNA, the CDR3 is TGTGCCTGGAGTCTGCCCGGGGAAGAGACCCAGTACTTC. The full variable domain, completed using reference TRBV30 and TRBJ2-5, is SQTIHQWPATLVQPVGSPLSLECTVEGTSNPNLYWYRQAAGRGLQLLFYSVGIGQISSEVPQNLSASRPQDRQFILSSKKLLLSDSGFYLCAWSLPGEETQYFGPGTRLLVL.

This clone has just one count. The chain couples TRBV5-6 to TRBJ1-1, with D tentatively TRBD1 (5 bases). Germline V gives CDR1 SGHDT, CDR2 YYEEEE. The V end was cut by 4 bases, the J end by 0 bases, with 19 bases between. The CDR3 totals 17 residues. CDR3 bases: TGTGCCAGCAGCGGTACCACAGGAATGTTCATGAACACTGAAGCTTTCTTT. It yields the protein CASSGTTGMFMNTEAFF.

This chain uses TRBV10-3 with TRBJ2-7, with 8 positions matching TRBD2. The CDR3 covers 14 residues. CDR1 ENHRY and CDR2 SYGVKD come from the germline V gene. V dropped 6 bases and J dropped 1; count of bases not matched to a gene: 5. Written as DNA, the CDR3 is TGTGCCATCAGGGGGGCTAGCGGGTCCTACGAGCAGTACTTC. Protein product: CAIRGASGSYEQYF.

This rearrangement joins TRBV2 to TRBJ2-4; 8 bases agree with TRBD2. CDR1 is SNHLY, CDR2 FYNNEI, per germline. The CDR3 has 18 residues. Trimming removed 4 bases from V and 8 bases from J; junction bases left unmatched: 19. In DNA form, the CDR3 reads TGTGCCAGCAGTGCCCCCGGGGGGGGTCTCTCTCCTGTGGACATTCAGTACTTC. Translation gives CASSAPGGGLSPVDIQYF.

This chain links TRBV5-1 with TRBJ2-4; 16 nucleotides align to TRBD2. This CDR3 spans 19 amino acids. The germline CDR1 and CDR2 sequences are SGHRS and YFSETQ. The junction had 9 bases not matched to a gene; V was cut back by 4 bases and J by 2 bases. The CDR3 sequence is CASSRGLAGGPRTKNIQYF. For the CDR3, the DNA is TGCGCCAGCAGCCGGGGACTAGCGGGAGGGCCGAGAACCAAAAACATTCAGTACTTC.

V is TRBV7-9 and J is TRBJ1-3, with 9 bases lining up with TRBD1. Unmatched junction bases numbered 17, after V lost 5 bases and J lost 3 bases. Germline V gene lookup returns CDR1 SEHNR and CDR2 FQNEAQ (reference sequence). The CDR3 totals 19 residues. Written as DNA, the CDR3 is TGTGCCAGCAGCCACCCCCGGGACAGGGAATCAAAAAATGGAAACACCATATATTTT. This encodes CASSHPRDRESKNGNTIYF. The full variable domain, rest sourced from reference TRBV7-9 and TRBJ1-3, is DTGVSQNPRHKITKRGQNVTFRCDPISEHNRLYWYRQTLGQGPEFLTYFQNEAQLEKSRLLSDRFSAERPKGSFSTLEIQRTEQGDSAMYLCASSHPRDRESKNGNTIYFGEGSWLTVV.

The rearrangement links TRBV20-1 to TRBJ1-1; no firm D call. The germline V gene encodes CDR1 DFQATT and CDR2 SNEGSKA (reference sequence). The V end lost 2 bases, the J end lost 8 bases, and 9 bases lay between the germline ends. This CDR3 is 11 amino acids long. The chain's CDR3 is CSARNGWEAFF. The CDR3 bases are TGCAGTGCTAGAAACGGGTGGGAAGCTTTCTTT.

V usage is TRBV19 and J usage is TRBJ1-5, with 9 bases that match TRBD1. The germline gives CDR1 LNHDA, CDR2 SQIVND (reference sequence). J gave up 4 bases and V 0 bases, and 4 bases lay outside the gene matches. This CDR3 has 16 residues. The CDR3 coding sequence is TGTGCCAGTAGTATAGAACAGGGGGCTAGGAATCAGCCCCAGCATTTT. It translates to CASSIEQGARNQPQHF.

The genes are TRBV7-8 and TRBJ1-1, with TRBD1 as a possible D gene (5 bases). Trimming stripped 6 bases from V and 1 base from J, with 9 bases between. The CDR3 contains 13 residues. The germline CDR1 and CDR2 sequences are SGHVS and FQNEAQ. The DNA for the CDR3 is TGTGCCAGCAGGTACACAGGGAACACTGAAGCTTTCTTT. Its protein product is CASRYTGNTEAFF.

V is TRBV19 and J is TRBJ1-4, with D tentatively TRBD1 (6 bases). V was pared by 6 bases and J by 6 bases, with 14 bases between. Per germline, CDR1 LNHDA and CDR2 SQIVND (reference sequence). There are 14 residues in the CDR3. The CDR3 coding sequence is TGTGCCAGTAGATGGCGGGGGCCGTATGAAAAACTGTTTTTT. As protein: CASRWRGPYEKLFF.

The chain carries TRBV28 and TRBJ2-2; D might be TRBD1 (6 bases). The CDR3 has 13 residues. CDR1 MDHEN and CDR2 SYDVKM come from the germline V gene. The germline V and J ends were trimmed by 5 bases and 6 bases, with 10 bases remaining between them. The CDR3 nucleotides are TGTGCCAGCAGTCCAGGGGATCCCGGGGAGCTGTTTTTT. Translated, it gives CASSPGDPGELFF.

The chain employs TRBV11-2 and TRBJ2-4; tentative D call: TRBD2 (5 bases). The length of the CDR3 is 16 residues. Germline V gene sequence: CDR1 SGHAT, CDR2 FQNNGV. The V gene lost 4 bases and the J gene lost 0 bases, with 13 bases spanning the gap. The CDR3 coding sequence is TGTGCCAGCAGCTCCTCTTGGGAGCTAGCCAAAAACATTCAGTACTTC. Translating it yields CASSSSWELAKNIQYF.

The chain carries TRBV6-6 and TRBJ2-7, with 11 bases fitting TRBD1. V dropped 6 bases and J dropped 6; count of bases not matched to a gene: 13. The CDR3 totals 16 residues. Germline CDR1 is MNHNY and CDR2 is SVGAGI (reference sequence). Here the CDR3 DNA reads TGTGCCAGCAGGACGGGACAGGGGGTTTCGCGGGGCGAGCAGTACTTC. Translating gives CASRTGQGVSRGEQYF.

The chain employs TRBV5-1 and TRBJ1-1; 7 positions agree with TRBD1. The junction had 6 bases not matched to a gene; V was cut back by 7 bases and J by 0 bases. Germline assignment: CDR1 SGHRS and CDR2 YFSETQ. This CDR3 has 14 amino acids. The CDR3 coding sequence is TGCGCCAGCTCGCGAACAGGGGTGAACACTGAAGCTTTCTTT. It translates to CASSRTGVNTEAFF.

The chain uses TRBV7-3 and TRBJ2-1; 10 bases map to TRBD2. The CDR3 sequence is 15 residues long. Germline CDR1 reads SGHTA; CDR2 reads FQGTGA. After removal of 5 bases from V and 6 bases from J, the junction contained 7 bases not matched to a gene. The CDR3 is CASSQRLAGLNEQFF. In nucleotides, the CDR3 is TGTGCCAGCAGCCAAAGACTAGCGGGTCTCAATGAGCAGTTCTTC.

The chain couples TRBV2 to TRBJ2-7; a possible D gene is TRBD2 (6 bases). V lost 6 bases to trimming and J lost 0 bases, with 12 bases between them. The germline V gene has CDR1 SNHLY and CDR2 FYNNEI. CDR3 size: 14 residues. CDR3 in amino acids: CASSGTRSSYEQYF. Here the CDR3 DNA reads TGTGCCAGCAGCGGGACTCGAAGCTCCTACGAGCAGTACTTC.

The chain employs TRBV5-1 and TRBJ2-7; D gene unclear. The CDR3 has 13 residues. Trimming took off 2 bases at V and 3 bases at J, with 9 bases between the two ends. Germline-derived CDR1 and CDR2 are SGHRS and YFSETQ. The CDR3 loop reads CASSFQNNYEQYF. The CDR3 bases are TGCGCCAGCAGCTTCCAGAACAACTACGAGCAGTACTTC. The full variable domain, completed using reference TRBV5-1 and TRBJ2-7, is KAGVTQTPRYLIKTRGQQVTLSCSPISGHRSVSWYQQTPGQGLQFLFEYFSETQRNKGNFPGRFSGRQFSNSRSEMNVSTLELGDSALYLCASSFQNNYEQYFGPGTRLTVT.

J is TRBJ1-2 and V is TRBV7-8, with TRBD1 identical over 10 bases. The V segment lost 5 bases and the J segment 4 bases; nucleotides outside the gene matches: 10. This CDR3 comprises 16 residues. From germline, CDR1 is SGHVS and CDR2 FQNEAQ. The CDR3 sequence is CASSRRDRGSVYGYTF. In DNA form, the CDR3 reads TGTGCCAGCAGCCGACGGGACAGGGGTTCTGTCTATGGCTACACCTTC.

V is TRBV7-6 and J is TRBJ2-2; 7 bases agree with TRBD2. Germline CDR1 SGHVS, CDR2 FNYEAQ. V gave up 5 bases and J gave up 6 bases; unmatched junction bases: 15. The CDR3 is made up of 17 amino acids. In DNA form, the CDR3 reads TGTGCCAGCAGCCTCCGAATGGGGGGGTTGCTATCCGGGGAGCTGTTTTTT. Translating gives CASSLRMGGLLSGELFF.

This clone was found once. The V gene is TRBV19, the J gene TRBJ2-4, with D possibly matching TRBD1 (5 bases). Trimming stripped 3 bases from V and 0 bases from J, with 12 bases between. The CDR3 contains 16 residues. Germline CDR1 LNHDA, CDR2 SQIVND (reference sequence). CDR3 loop: CASSISGALAKNIQYF. DNA for the CDR3: TGTGCCAGTAGTATTAGTGGGGCTCTAGCCAAAAACATTCAGTACTTC.

The chain combines TRBV6-4 with TRBJ2-7; 11 bases map to TRBD1. Germline lookup yields CDR1 MRHNA and CDR2 SNTAGT. The CDR3 length is 15 residues. V lost 5 bases, J lost 4 bases, and 7 bases stayed unmatched. Here the CDR3 DNA reads TGTGCCAGCAGTCGGGAGGGGACAGGGGGATACGAGCAGTACTTC. Its protein product is CASSREGTGGYEQYF.

V gene TRBV7-2 combines with J gene TRBJ1-2, with TRBD1 as a possible D gene (6 bases). The CDR3 consists of 13 residues. V lost 3 bases and J lost 7, with 12 bases in between. Germline CDR1 reads SGHTA; CDR2 reads FQGNSA. CDR3 sequence (DNA): TGTGCCAGCAGCTTCGGGGGGCAAGGTGGCTACACCTTC. This encodes CASSFGGQGGYTF.

The chain is built from TRBV11-2 and TRBJ2-1, with TRBD2 matching over 9 bases. The CDR3 length is 16 residues. After removal of 5 bases from V and 13 bases from J, the junction contained 18 bases not matched to a gene. Per germline, CDR1 SGHAT and CDR2 FQNNGV. The CDR3 protein is CASSLNPSGVNGRQFF. The CDR3 DNA sequence: TGTGCCAGCAGCCTTAATCCTAGCGGGGTTAACGGCCGCCAGTTCTTC.